Each of the 32 T cell receptor beta chains below was sequenced from the same sample in a study of blood T cell repertoires in COVID-19. Sequenced by immunoSEQ multiplex PCR; TCRdb stores in-frame clones only, minus some. The sample holds over 120,000 clones, about 80% seen once. The material sequenced was PBMCs or T cells enriched from blood (not recorded which). The receptors come from a man between 50 and 59 years old who had recovered from COVID-19.

The chain employs TRBV5-6 and TRBJ1-4; the D gene is possibly TRBD1 (5 bases). This CDR3 has 17 residues. Trimming took off 0 bases at V and 0 bases at J, with 12 bases between the two ends. The germline CDR1 and CDR2 sequences are SGHDT and YYEEEE. The CDR3 DNA reads as TGTGCCAGCAGCTTGGGTGGCGGGACTACAACTAATGAAAAACTGTTTTTT. This gives the protein CASSLGGGTTTNEKLFF.

DNA for the CDR3: TGTGCCAGCAGCCCGAGGAGGGCTAGTTTCACCCTCCACTTT. It encodes CASSPRRASFTLHF. The chain recombines TRBV3-1 (or the pseudogene TRBV3-2) with TRBJ1-6; D uncertain. The V and J ends lost 4 bases and 14 bases respectively, with 18 bases between them. This CDR3 region has 14 residues. Germline CDR1 LGHDT, CDR2 YNNKEL (reference sequence).

The V gene is TRBV7-2, the J gene TRBJ2-5; a possible D gene is TRBD2 (6 bases). Germline CDR1 is SGHTA and CDR2 is FQGNSA. This CDR3 is built from 16 residues. The V end was cut by 6 bases, the J end by 2 bases, with 19 bases between. The CDR3 region has the DNA TGTGCCAGCAGTGGGTTGCGGGGCCGCATTCAAGAGACCCAGTACTTC. Residues: CASSGLRGRIQETQYF. The complete variable domain, with remaining parts taken from reference TRBV7-2 and TRBJ2-5, reads GAGVSQSPSNKVTEKGKDVELRCDPISGHTALYWYRQSLGQGLEFLIYFQGNSAPDKSGLPSDRFSAERTGGSVSTLTIQRTQQEDSAVYLCASSGLRGRIQETQYFGPGTRLLVL.

The genes are TRBV18 and TRBJ1-4, with D unresolved. This CDR3 has 16 residues. Per germline, CDR1 KGHSH and CDR2 LQKENI. V was pared by 6 bases and J by 3 bases, with 17 bases between. CDR3 in DNA: TGTGCCAGCTCCCCCCTGCCCCGGAGCTCTAATGAAAAACTGTTTTTT. It codes for CASSPLPRSSNEKLFF.

The gene calls are TRBV24-1 and TRBJ2-7; D is uncertain. The V and J ends lost 5 bases and 7 bases respectively, with 14 bases between them. CDR1 KGHDR and CDR2 SFDVKD come from the germline V gene. CDR3 length equals 13 residues. CDR3 residues: CATSGHVLGEQYF. In nucleotides, the CDR3 is TGTGCCACCAGTGGTCACGTACTCGGGGAGCAGTACTTC.

V is TRBV29-1 and J is TRBJ1-1; weak D call: TRBD1 (5 bases). V was shortened by 6 bases and J by 0 bases, with 11 bases between the two germline ends. This CDR3 region has 13 residues. The V gene's germline CDR1 is SQVTM and CDR2 ANQGSEA. The CDR3: CSVGHLMNTEAFF. The CDR3 DNA reads as TGCAGCGTGGGGCATCTTATGAACACTGAAGCTTTCTTT.

V and J are TRBV4-3 and TRBJ1-2; D remains ambiguous. V gave up 4 bases and J gave up 8 bases, with 17 bases separating them. The V gene's germline CDR1 is LGHNA and CDR2 YSLEER. The CDR3 totals 14 residues. In DNA form, the CDR3 reads TGCGCCAGCAGCCCTAGCCAGCGGGTGATCGGCTACACCTTC. Translating gives CASSPSQRVIGYTF.

The CDR3 spells CAIQKTGDNQPQHF. DNA of the CDR3: TGTGCCATCCAGAAAACGGGGGACAATCAGCCCCAGCATTTT. The chain has TRBV10-3 and TRBJ1-5; D might be TRBD1 (5 bases). Per germline, CDR1 ENHRY and CDR2 SYGVKD. V was shortened by 8 bases and J by 3 bases, with 14 bases between the two germline ends. The CDR3 totals 14 residues.

The V and J genes are TRBV2 and TRBJ2-3, with 10 positions matching TRBD2. Germline trimming cut 5 bases from V and 4 bases from J; bases unmatched to any gene: 6. The length of the CDR3 is 15 residues. Germline V CDR1 and CDR2: SNHLY, FYNNEI. CDR3 protein: CASSQSLAGADTQYF. The DNA for the CDR3 is TGTGCCAGCAGTCAATCTCTAGCGGGGGCAGATACGCAGTATTTT.

The J gene is TRBJ2-3, the V gene TRBV12-5, with 11 nucleotides matching TRBD1. V dropped 7 bases and J dropped 3; count of bases not matched to a gene: 6. The CDR3 has 15 amino acids. Germline V gene lookup returns CDR1 LGHNT and CDR2 FRNRAP. For the CDR3, the DNA is TGTGCTAGTGCCCGGGGGACAGGGGGAACAGATACGCAGTATTTT. Translation: CASARGTGGTDTQYF.

This chain joins TRBV19 and TRBJ1-2; tentative D call: TRBD1 (6 bases). This CDR3 has 15 amino acids. Trimming stripped 6 bases from V and 0 bases from J, with 14 bases between. Germline V CDR1 and CDR2: LNHDA, SQIVND (reference sequence). Written as DNA, the CDR3 is TGTGCCAGTAGGTCGACAGGAGCTACTAACTATGGCTACACCTTC. Amino acid sequence: CASRSTGATNYGYTF.

This rearrangement joins TRBV7-9 to TRBJ1-1; 10 nucleotides agree with TRBD1. Germline CDR1 is SEHNR and CDR2 is FQNEAQ (reference sequence). The length of the CDR3 is 12 residues. J gave up 11 bases and V 1 base, and 1 base lay outside the gene matches. The CDR3 DNA reads as TGTGCCAGCAGCTTAGAGGACAGGGGGGCTTTCTTT. Translated, it gives CASSLEDRGAFF.

The gene calls are TRBV6-5 and TRBJ2-1; 12 nucleotides match TRBD2. J gave up 7 bases and V 4 bases, and 8 bases lay outside the gene matches. CDR1 and CDR2 from the germline V gene are MNHEY and SVGAGI. The CDR3 length is 16 residues. Here the CDR3 reads CASSFISGTSGNEQFF. The CDR3 DNA follows: TGTGCCAGCAGTTTCATTTCCGGGACTAGCGGGAATGAGCAGTTCTTC.

The chain joins TRBV19 to TRBJ2-5, with 12 bases lining up with TRBD2. Germline values: CDR1 LNHDA, CDR2 SQIVND (reference sequence). V was clipped by 4 bases and J by 5 bases; unmatched bases: 2. The CDR3 covers 14 residues. The CDR3 region is CASSTSGGAETQYF. For the CDR3, the DNA is TGTGCCAGTAGTACTAGCGGGGGGGCCGAGACCCAGTACTTC.

CDR3 bases: TGTGCCAGCAGCCCTTTCCCGGGACTAGCGGGGGTCGGGGAGACCCAGTACTTC. Amino acid sequence: CASSPFPGLAGVGETQYF. The gene calls are TRBV3-1 (or the pseudogene TRBV3-2) and TRBJ2-5, with 14 nucleotides matching TRBD2. Germline CDR1 and CDR2: LGHDT and YNNKEL (reference sequence). There are 18 residues in the CDR3. J lost 5 bases, V lost 4 bases, and 12 bases had no gene match.

J is TRBJ1-3 and V is TRBV7-2; D is possibly TRBD1 (5 bases). Trimming took 3 bases from V and 4 from J, leaving 16 bases between them. The CDR3 has 16 amino acids. CDR1 is SGHTA and CDR2 is FQGNSA in the germline V gene. The CDR3 DNA reads TGTGCCAGCAGCTTCAAAACGACAGCTTCGGGAAACACCATATATTTT. Translating gives CASSFKTTASGNTIYF.

The chain has TRBV5-1 and TRBJ1-1; D call uncertain. CDR1 is SGHRS, CDR2 YFSETQ, per germline. The CDR3 spans 13 residues. Trimming took 7 bases from V and 1 from J, leaving 11 bases between them. CDR3 sequence reads: CASRGLGNTEAFF. The CDR3 DNA follows: TGCGCCAGCCGGGGTTTAGGGAACACTGAAGCTTTCTTT.

This clone was seen only a few times. The chain combines TRBV7-2 with TRBJ2-7; D possibly corresponds to TRBD2 (6 bases). Germline CDR1 is SGHTA and CDR2 is FQGNSA. Trimming shortened V by 1 base and J by 1 base, and 11 bases separated the two germline ends. The CDR3 has 15 residues. The CDR3 DNA reads TGTGCCAGCAGCTTAGGGCTAGCGAGTTCCTACGAGCAGTACTTC. This encodes CASSLGLASSYEQYF.

The chain combines TRBV4-3 with TRBJ2-3; 8 bases align to TRBD2. With 0 bases clipped from V and 6 bases from J, the junction kept 20 bases outside the gene matches. Germline V gene lookup returns CDR1 LGHNA and CDR2 YSLEER. The CDR3 has 20 residues. CDR3 in amino acids: CASSQDTAGANPNPVDTQYF. CDR3 bases: TGCGCCAGCAGCCAAGATACAGCGGGGGCGAACCCGAACCCCGTGGATACGCAGTATTTT.

CDR3 region: CASSLGRGAFF. CDR3 in DNA: TGTGCCAGCAGCTTAGGTAGAGGAGCTTTCTTT. V usage is TRBV7-2 and J usage is TRBJ1-1; no clear D. The CDR3 is made up of 11 amino acids. V was clipped by 1 base and J by 10 bases, with 7 bases between them. CDR1 is SGHTA, CDR2 FQGNSA, per germline.

The chain is built from TRBV6-4 and TRBJ2-1, with 9 bases identical to TRBD2. With 6 bases clipped from V and 8 bases from J, the junction kept 8 bases outside the gene matches. CDR1 is MRHNA and CDR2 is SNTAGT in the germline V gene. The CDR3 sequence is 14 residues long. The CDR3 here is CASSSSGGWDEQFF. The CDR3 DNA sequence: TGTGCCAGCAGCAGTAGCGGGGGCTGGGATGAGCAGTTCTTC.

This chain connects TRBV5-1 to TRBJ2-2, with D possibly matching TRBD2 (5 bases). Trimming cost V 0 bases and J 1 base, with 13 bases left between them. The CDR3 covers 17 residues. Germline loops: CDR1 SGHRS, CDR2 YFSETQ. In nucleotides, the CDR3 is TGCGCCAGCAGCTTGGCGGGCCCGGGGAGGAACACCGGGGAGCTGTTTTTT. Translating it yields CASSLAGPGRNTGELFF.

This chain joins TRBV3-1 (or the pseudogene TRBV3-2) and TRBJ1-3, with 7 bases aligning to TRBD1. The V segment lost 4 bases and the J segment 4 bases; nucleotides outside the gene matches: 10. The CDR3 covers 16 residues. Germline V lookup: CDR1 LGHDT, CDR2 YNNKEL (reference sequence). CDR3 DNA: TGTGCCAGCAGCCCCACAGGGGTTAGGCGAGGAAACACCATATATTTT. It encodes CASSPTGVRRGNTIYF.

CDR3 in amino acids: CASSTTRGPNYGYTF. The CDR3 bases are TGTGCCAGCAGCACAACCAGGGGCCCTAACTATGGCTACACCTTC. This chain joins TRBV7-9 and TRBJ1-2; D is perhaps TRBD1 (6 bases). Trimming pared 5 bases from V and 0 bases from J, leaving 13 bases between. The CDR3 is made up of 15 amino acids. CDR1 and CDR2 from the germline V gene are SEHNR and FQNEAQ (reference sequence).

This rearrangement joins TRBV6-1 to TRBJ2-2; unclear D gene. Trimming removed 0 bases at V and 5 bases at J, with 10 bases between. Looked up from germline, CDR1 is MNHNS and CDR2 is SASEGT. This CDR3 region has 15 residues. CDR3 region: CASSEAMVGTGELFF. DNA for the CDR3: TGTGCCAGCAGTGAAGCTATGGTCGGGACCGGGGAGCTGTTTTTT.

The chain combines TRBV5-1 with TRBJ1-5; TRBD1 matches at 7 bases. There are 14 residues in the CDR3. Germline lookup yields CDR1 SGHRS and CDR2 YFSETQ. Losses at the gene ends were 3 bases for V and 3 bases for J; bases not matched to a gene: 3. CDR3 nucleotides: TGCGCCAGCAGCTCGGGACAGCACAATCAGCCCCAGCATTTT. Its translation: CASSSGQHNQPQHF.

This chain links TRBV30 with TRBJ1-4, with a weak D call TRBD1 (6 bases). CDR1 is GTSNPN and CDR2 is SVGIG in the germline V gene (reference sequence). The CDR3 loop spans 14 amino acids. V lost 3 bases and J lost 8, with 16 bases in between. This chain's CDR3 is CAWSHTGLGEKLFF. The CDR3 region has the DNA TGTGCCTGGAGCCACACAGGGTTGGGGGAAAAACTGTTTTTT.

The gene calls are TRBV19 and TRBJ2-4; 10 bases are shared with TRBD1. Germline lookup yields CDR1 LNHDA and CDR2 SQIVND (reference sequence). The trim removed 6 bases at V and 6 bases at J, leaving 5 bases unmatched. The CDR3 contains 14 residues. The CDR3 sequence: CASRTGTGVNIQYF. CDR3 in DNA: TGTGCCAGTAGAACCGGGACAGGGGTAAACATTCAGTACTTC.

This chain uses TRBV6-5 with TRBJ1-1, with 8 bases identical to TRBD1. J lost 1 base, V lost 9 bases, and 4 bases had no gene match. Germline V gene lookup returns CDR1 MNHEY and CDR2 SVGAGI. The CDR3 consists of 13 residues. CDR3 loop: CASRGQANTEAFF. The CDR3 bases are TGTGCCAGTAGGGGACAGGCGAACACTGAAGCTTTCTTT.

The CDR3 nucleotides read TGTGCCAGCAGTTTCCAGGGGGAAGGGTATGGCTACACCTTC. Protein: CASSFQGEGYGYTF. J is TRBJ1-2 and V is TRBV11-2; 7 bases align to TRBD1. V was clipped by 6 bases and J by 5 bases; unmatched bases: 9. CDR3 length equals 14 residues. CDR1 is SGHAT, CDR2 FQNNGV, per germline.

V is TRBV18 and J is TRBJ1-4; the D gene is possibly TRBD1 (6 bases). V was clipped by 8 bases and J by 8 bases, with 21 bases between them. This CDR3 has 15 residues. CDR1 and CDR2 from the germline V gene are KGHSH and LQKENI. CDR3 sequence: CASTQNRDKGEKLFF. The CDR3 DNA sequence: TGTGCCAGCACACAGAACCGGGACAAAGGGGAAAAACTGTTTTTT.

The chain combines TRBV6-5 with TRBJ1-3; D not resolved. CDR1 is MNHEY, CDR2 SVGAGI, per germline. The V gene lost 5 bases and the J gene lost 5 bases, with 13 bases spanning the gap. This CDR3 region has 14 residues. CDR3 bases: TGTGCCAGCAGTCCTACGAGTACGAGAAACACCATATATTTT. Protein sequence: CASSPTSTRNTIYF.